This record concerns one T cell receptor beta chain sequence. This sample stems from a study of blood T cell repertoires in COVID-19. TCRdb keeps only in-frame clones here, not all; method: immunoSEQ multiplex PCR. The data contain 180,000 or so clones, over 80% of them singletons. Two negative PCRs, clearance, or symptom resolution had been documented for recovered Cohort 3 donors. The TCR was taken from a woman in her fifties or sixties who had recovered from COVID-19. Sequenced sample: PBMCs or T cells enriched from blood (not recorded which).

The CDR3 DNA sequence: TGTGCCAGCAGGCCCCGGACAGGAACCATGGGTGAGCAGTACTTC. Translation gives CASRPRTGTMGEQYF. V usage is TRBV5-6 and J usage is TRBJ2-7, with TRBD1 matching over 7 bases. Germline CDR1 is SGHDT and CDR2 is YYEEEE. The CDR3 consists of 15 residues. The V and J ends lost 5 bases and 7 bases, in that order; junction bases with no gene match: 15.